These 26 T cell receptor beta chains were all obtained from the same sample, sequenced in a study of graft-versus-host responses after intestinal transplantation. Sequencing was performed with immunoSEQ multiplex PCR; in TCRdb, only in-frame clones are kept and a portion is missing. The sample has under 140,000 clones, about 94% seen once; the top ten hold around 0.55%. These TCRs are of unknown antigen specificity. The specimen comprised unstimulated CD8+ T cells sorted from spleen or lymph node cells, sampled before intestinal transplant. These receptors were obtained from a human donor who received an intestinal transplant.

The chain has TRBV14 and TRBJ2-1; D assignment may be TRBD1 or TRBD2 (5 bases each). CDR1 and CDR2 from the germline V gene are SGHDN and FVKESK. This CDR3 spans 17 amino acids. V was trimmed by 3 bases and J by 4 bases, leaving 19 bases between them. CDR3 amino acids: CASSHQGAGMGYNEQFF. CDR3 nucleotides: TGTGCCAGCAGCCACCAAGGGGCGGGCATGGGATACAATGAGCAGTTCTTC.

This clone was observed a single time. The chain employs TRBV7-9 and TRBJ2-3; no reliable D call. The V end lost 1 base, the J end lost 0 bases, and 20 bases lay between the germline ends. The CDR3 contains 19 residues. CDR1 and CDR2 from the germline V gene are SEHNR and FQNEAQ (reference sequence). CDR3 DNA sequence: TGTGCCAGCAGCTTAGAAGCAGGCTACATACACTCTAGCACAGATACGCAGTATTTT. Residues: CASSLEAGYIHSSTDTQYF.

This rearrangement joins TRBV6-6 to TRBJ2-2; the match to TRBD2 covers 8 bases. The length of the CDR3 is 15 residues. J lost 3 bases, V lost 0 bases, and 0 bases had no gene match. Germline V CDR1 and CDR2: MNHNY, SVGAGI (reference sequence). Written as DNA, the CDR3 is TGTGCCAGCAGTTACTCCGGGGGGGACACCGGGGAGCTGTTTTTT. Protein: CASSYSGGDTGELFF.

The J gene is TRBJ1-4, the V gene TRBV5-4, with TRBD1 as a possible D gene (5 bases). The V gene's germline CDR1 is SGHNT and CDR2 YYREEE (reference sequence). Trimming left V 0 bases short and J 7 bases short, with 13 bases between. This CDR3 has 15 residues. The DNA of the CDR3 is TGTGCCAGCAGCTTGGCCGGGGGTGTCGGTGAAAAACTGTTTTTT. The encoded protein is CASSLAGGVGEKLFF.

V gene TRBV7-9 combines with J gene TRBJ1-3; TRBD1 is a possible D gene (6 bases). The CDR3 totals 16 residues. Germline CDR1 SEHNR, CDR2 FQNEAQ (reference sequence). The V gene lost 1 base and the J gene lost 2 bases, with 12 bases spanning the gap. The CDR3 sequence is CASSLGTPGAGNTIYF. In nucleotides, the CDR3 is TGTGCCAGCAGCTTAGGGACCCCAGGGGCTGGAAACACCATATATTTT.

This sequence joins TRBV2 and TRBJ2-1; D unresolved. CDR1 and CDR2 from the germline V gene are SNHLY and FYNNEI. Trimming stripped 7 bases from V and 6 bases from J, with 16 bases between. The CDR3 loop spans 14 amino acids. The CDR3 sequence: CASTPPQRTNEQFF. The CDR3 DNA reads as TGTGCCAGCACCCCCCCCCAGCGAACCAATGAGCAGTTCTTC.

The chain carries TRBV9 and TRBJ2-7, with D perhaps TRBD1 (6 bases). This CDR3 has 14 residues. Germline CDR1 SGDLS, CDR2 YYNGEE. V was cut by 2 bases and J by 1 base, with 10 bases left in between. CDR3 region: CASSVTGLSYEQYF. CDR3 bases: TGTGCCAGCAGCGTGACAGGTCTATCCTACGAGCAGTACTTC.

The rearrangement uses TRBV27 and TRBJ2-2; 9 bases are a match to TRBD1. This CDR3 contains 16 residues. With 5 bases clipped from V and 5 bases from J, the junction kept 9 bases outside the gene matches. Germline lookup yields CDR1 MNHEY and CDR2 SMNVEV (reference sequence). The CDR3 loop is CASSPSGTGLTGELFF. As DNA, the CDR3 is TGTGCCAGCAGTCCAAGTGGGACAGGGCTAACCGGGGAGCTGTTTTTT.

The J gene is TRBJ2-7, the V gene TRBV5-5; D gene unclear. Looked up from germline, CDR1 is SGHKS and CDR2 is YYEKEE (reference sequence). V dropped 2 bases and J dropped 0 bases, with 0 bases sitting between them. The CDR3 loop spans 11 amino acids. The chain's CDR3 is CASSFSYEQYF. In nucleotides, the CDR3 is TGTGCCAGCAGCTTCTCCTACGAGCAGTACTTC.

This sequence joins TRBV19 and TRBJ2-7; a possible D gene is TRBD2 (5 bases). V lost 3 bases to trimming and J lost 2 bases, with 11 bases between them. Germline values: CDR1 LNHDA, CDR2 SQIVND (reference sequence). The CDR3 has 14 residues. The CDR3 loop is CASSIRLATYEQYF. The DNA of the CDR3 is TGTGCCAGTAGTATCCGGCTAGCCACCTACGAGCAGTACTTC.

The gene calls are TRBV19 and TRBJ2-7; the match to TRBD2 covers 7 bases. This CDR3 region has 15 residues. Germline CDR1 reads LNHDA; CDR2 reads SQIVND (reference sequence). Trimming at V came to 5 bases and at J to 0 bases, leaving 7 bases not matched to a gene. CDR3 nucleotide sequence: TGTGCCAGTAGTCCTTGGGGCGGGAGCTCCTACGAGCAGTACTTC. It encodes CASSPWGGSSYEQYF.

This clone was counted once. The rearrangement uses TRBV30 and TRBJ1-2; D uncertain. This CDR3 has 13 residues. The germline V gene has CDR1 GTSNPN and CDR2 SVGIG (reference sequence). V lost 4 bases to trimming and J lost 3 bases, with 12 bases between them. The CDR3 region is CAWKRHLDYGYTF. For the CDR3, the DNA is TGTGCCTGGAAGCGACACCTTGACTATGGCTACACCTTC.

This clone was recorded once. The CDR3 DNA sequence: TGTGCCAGCAGCCCCCTGGGCCCTTACAATGAGCAGTTCTTC. It translates to CASSPLGPYNEQFF. The chain couples TRBV7-2 to TRBJ2-1; D gene uncertain. The CDR3 loop spans 14 amino acids. The V gene lost 5 bases and the J gene lost 4 bases, with 12 bases spanning the gap. Germline V gives CDR1 SGHTA, CDR2 FQGNSA.

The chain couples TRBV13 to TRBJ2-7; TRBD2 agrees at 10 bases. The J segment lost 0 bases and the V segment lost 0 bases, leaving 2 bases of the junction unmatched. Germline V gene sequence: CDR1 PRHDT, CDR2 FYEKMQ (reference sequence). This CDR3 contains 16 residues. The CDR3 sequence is CASSLGPSGSSYEQYF. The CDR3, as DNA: TGTGCCAGCAGCTTAGGCCCTAGCGGGAGCTCCTACGAGCAGTACTTC.

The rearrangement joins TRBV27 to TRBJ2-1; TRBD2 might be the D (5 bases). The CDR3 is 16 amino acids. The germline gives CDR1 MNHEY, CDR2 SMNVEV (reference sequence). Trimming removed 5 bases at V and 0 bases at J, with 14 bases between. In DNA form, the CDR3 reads TGTGCCAGCAGTCCAATCGGACTTAGCTCCTACAATGAGCAGTTCTTC. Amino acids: CASSPIGLSSYNEQFF.

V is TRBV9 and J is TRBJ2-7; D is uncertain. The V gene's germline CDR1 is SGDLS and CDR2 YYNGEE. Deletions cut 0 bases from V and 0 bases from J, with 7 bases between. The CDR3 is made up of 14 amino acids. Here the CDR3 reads CASSVGTTSYEQYF. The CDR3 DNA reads TGTGCCAGCAGCGTAGGTACTACCTCCTACGAGCAGTACTTC.

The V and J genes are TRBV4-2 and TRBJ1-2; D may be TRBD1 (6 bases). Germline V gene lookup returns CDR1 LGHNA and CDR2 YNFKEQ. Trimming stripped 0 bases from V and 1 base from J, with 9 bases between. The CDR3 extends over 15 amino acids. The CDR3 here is CASSQERTVNYGYTF. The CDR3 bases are TGTGCCAGCAGCCAAGAGCGGACAGTTAACTATGGCTACACCTTC.

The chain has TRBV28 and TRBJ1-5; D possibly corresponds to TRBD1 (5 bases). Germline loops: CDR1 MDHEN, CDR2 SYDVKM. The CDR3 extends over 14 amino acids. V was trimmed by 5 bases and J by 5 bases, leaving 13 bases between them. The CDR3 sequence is CASSEGQADQPQHF. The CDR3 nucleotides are TGTGCCAGCAGTGAGGGGCAGGCGGATCAGCCCCAGCATTTT. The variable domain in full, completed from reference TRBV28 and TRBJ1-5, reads DVKVTQSSRYLVKRTGEKVFLECVQDMDHENMFWYRQDPGLGLRLIYFSYDVKMKEKGDIPEGYSVSREKKERFSLILESASTNQTSMYLCASSEGQADQPQHFGDGTRLSIL.

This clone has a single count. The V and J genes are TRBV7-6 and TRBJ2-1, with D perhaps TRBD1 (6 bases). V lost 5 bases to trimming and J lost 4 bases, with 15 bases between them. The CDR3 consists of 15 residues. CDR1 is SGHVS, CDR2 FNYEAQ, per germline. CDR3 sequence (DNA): TGTGCCAGCAGCCTTAGGGGGATAGGTTACAATGAGCAGTTCTTC. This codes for CASSLRGIGYNEQFF.

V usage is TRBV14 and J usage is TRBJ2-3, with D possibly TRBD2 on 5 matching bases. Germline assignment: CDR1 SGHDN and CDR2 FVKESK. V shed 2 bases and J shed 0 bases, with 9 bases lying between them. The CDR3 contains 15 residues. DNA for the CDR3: TGTGCCAGCAGCCAAAGGACTTCTAGCACAGATACGCAGTATTTT. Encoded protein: CASSQRTSSTDTQYF. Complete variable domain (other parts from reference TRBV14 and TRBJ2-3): EAGVTQFPSHSVIEKGQTVTLRCDPISGHDNLYWYRRVMGKEIKFLLHFVKESKQDESGMPNNRFLAERTGGTYSTLKVQPAELEDSGVYFCASSQRTSSTDTQYFGPGTRLTVL.

DNA for the CDR3: TGTGCCAGCAGTTCTCGGGACAGGGAGCCTTGGGAGCAGTACTTC. It specifies CASSSRDREPWEQYF. This sequence joins TRBV6-5 and TRBJ2-7; 9 bases align to TRBD1. CDR3 length: 15 amino acids. The trim removed 4 bases at V and 7 bases at J, leaving 11 bases unmatched. Germline loops: CDR1 MNHEY, CDR2 SVGAGI.

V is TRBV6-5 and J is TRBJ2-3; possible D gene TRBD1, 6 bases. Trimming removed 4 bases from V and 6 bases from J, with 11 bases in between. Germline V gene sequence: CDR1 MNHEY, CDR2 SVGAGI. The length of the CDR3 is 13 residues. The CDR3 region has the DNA TGTGCCAGCAGTTCGACAGGACCCGATACGCAGTATTTT. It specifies CASSSTGPDTQYF.

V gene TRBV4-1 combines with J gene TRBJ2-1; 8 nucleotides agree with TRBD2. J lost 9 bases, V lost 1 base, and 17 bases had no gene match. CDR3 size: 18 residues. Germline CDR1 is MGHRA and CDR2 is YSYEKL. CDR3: CASSQVLLREGSRGEQFF. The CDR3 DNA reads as TGCGCCAGCAGCCAAGTCCTGCTACGGGAGGGCAGCCGCGGTGAGCAGTTCTTC.

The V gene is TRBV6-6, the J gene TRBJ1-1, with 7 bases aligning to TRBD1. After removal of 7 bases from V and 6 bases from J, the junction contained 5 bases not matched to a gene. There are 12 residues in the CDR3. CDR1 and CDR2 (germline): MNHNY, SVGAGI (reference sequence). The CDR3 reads CASNQGVPEAFF. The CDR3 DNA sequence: TGTGCCAGCAACCAGGGGGTACCTGAAGCTTTCTTT.

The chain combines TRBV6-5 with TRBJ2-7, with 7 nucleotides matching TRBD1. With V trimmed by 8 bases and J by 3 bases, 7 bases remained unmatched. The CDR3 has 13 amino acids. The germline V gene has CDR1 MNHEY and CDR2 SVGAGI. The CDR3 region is CASSRGLFYEQYF. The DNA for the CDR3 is TGTGCCAGCTCTAGGGGGCTGTTCTACGAGCAGTACTTC.

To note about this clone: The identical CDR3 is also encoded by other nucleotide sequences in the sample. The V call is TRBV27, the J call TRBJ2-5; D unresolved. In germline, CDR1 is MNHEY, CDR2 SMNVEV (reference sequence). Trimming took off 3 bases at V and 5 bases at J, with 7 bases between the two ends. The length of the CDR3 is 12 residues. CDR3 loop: CASSLSGETQYF. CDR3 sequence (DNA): TGTGCCAGCAGTTTGTCTGGGGAGACCCAGTACTTC.